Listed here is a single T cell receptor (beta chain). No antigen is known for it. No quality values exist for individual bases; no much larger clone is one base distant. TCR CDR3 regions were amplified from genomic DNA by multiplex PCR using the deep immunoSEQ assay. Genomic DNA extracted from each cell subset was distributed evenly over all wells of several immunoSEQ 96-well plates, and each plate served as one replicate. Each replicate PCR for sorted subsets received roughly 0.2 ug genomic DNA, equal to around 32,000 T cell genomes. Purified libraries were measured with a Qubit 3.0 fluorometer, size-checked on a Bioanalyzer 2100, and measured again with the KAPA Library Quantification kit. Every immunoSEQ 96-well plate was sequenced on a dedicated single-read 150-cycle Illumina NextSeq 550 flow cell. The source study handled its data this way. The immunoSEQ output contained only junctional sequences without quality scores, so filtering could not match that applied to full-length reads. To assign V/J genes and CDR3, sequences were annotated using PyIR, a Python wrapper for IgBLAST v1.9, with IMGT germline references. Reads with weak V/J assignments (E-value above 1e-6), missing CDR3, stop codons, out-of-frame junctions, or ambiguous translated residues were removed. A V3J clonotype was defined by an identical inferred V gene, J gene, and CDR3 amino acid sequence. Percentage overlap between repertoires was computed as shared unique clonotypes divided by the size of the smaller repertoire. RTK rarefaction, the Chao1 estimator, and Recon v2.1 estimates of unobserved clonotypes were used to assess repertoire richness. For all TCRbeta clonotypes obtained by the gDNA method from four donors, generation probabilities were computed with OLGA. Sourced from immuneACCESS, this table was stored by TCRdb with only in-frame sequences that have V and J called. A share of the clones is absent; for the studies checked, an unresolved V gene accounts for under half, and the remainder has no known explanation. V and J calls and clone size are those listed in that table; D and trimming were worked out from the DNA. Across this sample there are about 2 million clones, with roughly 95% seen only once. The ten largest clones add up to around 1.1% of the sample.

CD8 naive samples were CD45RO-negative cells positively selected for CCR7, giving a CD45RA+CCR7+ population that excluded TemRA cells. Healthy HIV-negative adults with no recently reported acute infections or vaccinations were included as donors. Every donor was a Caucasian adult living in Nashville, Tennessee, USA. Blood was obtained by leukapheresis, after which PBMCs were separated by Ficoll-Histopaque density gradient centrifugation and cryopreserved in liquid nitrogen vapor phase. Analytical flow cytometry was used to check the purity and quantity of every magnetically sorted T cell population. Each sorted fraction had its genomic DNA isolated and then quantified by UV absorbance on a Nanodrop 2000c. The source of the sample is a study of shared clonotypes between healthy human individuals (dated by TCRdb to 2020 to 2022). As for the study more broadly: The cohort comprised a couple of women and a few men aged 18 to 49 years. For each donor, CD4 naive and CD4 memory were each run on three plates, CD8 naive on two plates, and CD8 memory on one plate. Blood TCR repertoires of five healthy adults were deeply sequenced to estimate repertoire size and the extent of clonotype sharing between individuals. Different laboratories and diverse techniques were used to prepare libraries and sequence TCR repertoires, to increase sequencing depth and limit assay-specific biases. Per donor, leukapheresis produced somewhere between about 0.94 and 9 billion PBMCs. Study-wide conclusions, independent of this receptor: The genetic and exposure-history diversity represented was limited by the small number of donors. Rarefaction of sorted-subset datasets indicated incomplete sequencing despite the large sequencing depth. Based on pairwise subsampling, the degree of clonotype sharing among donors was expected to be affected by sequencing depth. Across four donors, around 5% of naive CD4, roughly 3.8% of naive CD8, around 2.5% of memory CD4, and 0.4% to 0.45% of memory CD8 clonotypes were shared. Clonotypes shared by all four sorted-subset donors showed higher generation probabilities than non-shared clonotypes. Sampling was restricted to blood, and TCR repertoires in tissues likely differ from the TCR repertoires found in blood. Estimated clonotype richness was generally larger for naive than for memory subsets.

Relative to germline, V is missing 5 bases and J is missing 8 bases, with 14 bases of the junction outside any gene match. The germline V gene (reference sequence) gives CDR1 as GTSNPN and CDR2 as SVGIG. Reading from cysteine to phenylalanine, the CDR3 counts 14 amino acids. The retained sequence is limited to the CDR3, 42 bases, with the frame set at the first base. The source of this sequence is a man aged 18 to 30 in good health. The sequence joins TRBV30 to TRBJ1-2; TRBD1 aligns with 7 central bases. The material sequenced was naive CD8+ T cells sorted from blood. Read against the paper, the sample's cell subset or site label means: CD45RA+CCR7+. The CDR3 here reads CAWYIDRVFEGYTF. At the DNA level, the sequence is TGTGCCTGGTATATCGACAGGGTTTTTGAGGGCTACACCTTC.